These T cell receptor beta chains were read from a single sample in a study of blood T cell repertoires in COVID-19. Profiling relied on immunoSEQ multiplex PCR, and the TCRdb table lists in-frame clones only, not all of them. The repertoire holds over 300,000 clones, with around 90% as singletons. What was sequenced was peripheral blood. These receptors were obtained from a man in his forties with acute or convalescent COVID-19. Both conserved end residues are part of each CDR3. D genes are given only for firm matches. Not every row has a clone size; where given, it reads once, few, many or a size class.

V gene: TRBV6-1
clone size: .
D gene: .
J gene: TRBJ2-2
CDR3 protein: CASSDYTLGPTGELFF
CDR3 DNA: TGTGCCAGCAGTGATTATACCTTGGGGCCCACCGGGGAGCTGTTTTTT

V gene: TRBV19
clone size: .
D gene: TRBD2
J gene: TRBJ2-1
CDR3 protein: CASSIRLAGASSYNEQFF
CDR3 DNA: TGTGCCAGTAGTATTAGGCTAGCGGGGGCTAGCTCCTACAATGAGCAGTTCTTC

V gene: TRBV9
clone size: .
D gene: .
J gene: TRBJ1-1
CDR3 protein: CASSVFEGTEAFF
CDR3 DNA: TGTGCCAGCAGCGTATTCGAGGGAACTGAAGCTTTCTTT

V gene: TRBV7-9
clone size: .
D gene: .
J gene: TRBJ1-1
CDR3 protein: CASSPDIDEAFF
CDR3 DNA: TGTGCCAGCAGCCCGGACATTGATGAAGCTTTCTTT

V gene: TRBV11-3
clone size: .
D gene: TRBD2
J gene: TRBJ2-1
CDR3 protein: CASAGGGVEQFF
CDR3 DNA: TGTGCCAGCGCGGGCGGGGGGGTTGAGCAGTTCTTC

V gene: TRBV28
clone size: .
D gene: TRBD1
J gene: TRBJ2-7
CDR3 protein: CASSLRDRASYEQYF
CDR3 DNA: TGTGCCAGCAGTCTCCGGGACAGGGCGTCCTACGAGCAGTACTTC

V gene: TRBV6-2/TRBV6-3
clone size: .
D gene: .
J gene: TRBJ2-2
CDR3 protein: CASSYWTTGELFF
CDR3 DNA: TGTGCCAGCAGTTACTGGACAACCGGGGAGCTGTTTTTT

V gene: TRBV19
clone size: .
D gene: .
J gene: TRBJ2-1
CDR3 protein: CASRVGRGANEQFF
CDR3 DNA: TGTGCCAGTAGGGTCGGGAGAGGGGCCAATGAGCAGTTCTTC

V gene: TRBV5-1
clone size: .
D gene: TRBD1
J gene: TRBJ1-4
CDR3 protein: CASSETGPEGKLFF
CDR3 DNA: TGCGCCAGCAGCGAGACAGGGCCCGAGGGAAAACTGTTTTTT

V gene: TRBV6-5
clone size: .
D gene: .
J gene: TRBJ2-7
CDR3 protein: CATKQTGYEQYF
CDR3 DNA: TGTGCCACCAAACAGACGGGATACGAGCAGTACTTC

V gene: TRBV27
clone size: .
D gene: .
J gene: TRBJ1-1
CDR3 protein: CASSLYGDTRAFF
CDR3 DNA: TGTGCCAGCAGTTTATACGGGGACACTCGTGCTTTCTTT

V gene: TRBV6-5
clone size: .
D gene: .
J gene: TRBJ1-4
CDR3 protein: CASSYGGAANEKLFF
CDR3 DNA: TGTGCCAGCAGTTACGGAGGGGCGGCTAATGAAAAACTGTTTTTT

V gene: TRBV5-1
clone size: .
D gene: .
J gene: TRBJ1-3
CDR3 protein: CASSSSTGPNTIYF
CDR3 DNA: TGCGCCAGCAGCTCGTCGACAGGCCCAAACACCATATATTTT

V gene: TRBV7-2
clone size: .
D gene: TRBD1
J gene: TRBJ2-7
CDR3 protein: CASSFPSGTAYEQYF
CDR3 DNA: TGTGCCAGCAGCTTCCCCTCCGGGACAGCGTACGAGCAGTACTTC

V gene: TRBV7-9
clone size: .
D gene: TRBD2
J gene: TRBJ2-1
CDR3 protein: CASSLRGGRENEQFF
CDR3 DNA: TGTGCCAGCAGCTTACGGGGCGGGAGGGAGAATGAGCAGTTCTTC

V gene: TRBV11-3
clone size: .
D gene: TRBD1
J gene: TRBJ1-1
CDR3 protein: CASSKGDRSNTEAFF
CDR3 DNA: TGTGCCAGCAGCAAAGGGGACAGGAGCAACACTGAAGCTTTCTTT

V gene: TRBV5-1
clone size: .
D gene: .
J gene: TRBJ2-1
CDR3 protein: CASSLEAAALGQFF
CDR3 DNA: TGCGCCAGCAGCTTGGAGGCGGCGGCTCTCGGGCAGTTCTTC

V gene: TRBV19
clone size: .
D gene: TRBD1
J gene: TRBJ2-1
CDR3 protein: CASRNQQGGNEQFF
CDR3 DNA: TGTGCCAGTAGAAATCAACAGGGGGGCAATGAGCAGTTCTTC

V gene: TRBV6-4
clone size: .
D gene: .
J gene: TRBJ1-4
CDR3 protein: CASRGQQVNEKLFF
CDR3 DNA: TGTGCCAGCAGGGGCCAACAGGTTAATGAAAAACTGTTTTTT

V gene: TRBV19
clone size: .
D gene: TRBD1
J gene: TRBJ1-5
CDR3 protein: CASSINQGANQPQHF
CDR3 DNA: TGTGCCAGTAGTATCAATCAGGGGGCCAATCAGCCCCAGCATTTT

V gene: TRBV6-5
clone size: once
D gene: TRBD1
J gene: TRBJ2-4
CDR3 protein: CASRPRWQGENIQYF
CDR3 DNA: TGTGCCAGCAGACCCCGTTGGCAGGGGGAAAACATTCAGTACTTC

V gene: TRBV6-9
clone size: .
D gene: TRBD1
J gene: TRBJ1-6
CDR3 protein: CASRQIRDRGSNYNSPLHF
CDR3 DNA: TGTGCCAGCAGGCAAATTAGGGACAGGGGGTCCAACTATAATTCACCCCTCCACTTT

V gene: TRBV7-8
clone size: once
D gene: TRBD2
J gene: TRBJ2-1
CDR3 protein: CASSLDHVAGGPYEQFF
CDR3 DNA: TGTGCCAGCAGCTTAGATCACGTAGCGGGAGGGCCATATGAGCAGTTCTTC

V gene: TRBV19
clone size: .
D gene: .
J gene: TRBJ2-1
CDR3 protein: CASQGGTYNEQFF
CDR3 DNA: TGTGCCAGTCAGGGCGGGACCTACAATGAGCAGTTCTTC

V gene: TRBV27
clone size: .
D gene: TRBD2
J gene: TRBJ2-5
CDR3 protein: CASSRRLAGGQGAGETQYF
CDR3 DNA: TGTGCCAGCAGTCGCAGACTAGCGGGGGGCCAAGGGGCCGGGGAGACCCAGTACTTC

V gene: TRBV28
clone size: .
D gene: .
J gene: TRBJ1-5
CDR3 protein: CASSSDRKKHSVWPQHF
CDR3 DNA: TGTGCCAGCAGTTCCGACAGGAAGAAGCATTCGGTTTGGCCCCAGCATTTT

V gene: TRBV19
clone size: .
D gene: TRBD2
J gene: TRBJ2-1
CDR3 protein: CASSKLAGNNEQFF
CDR3 DNA: TGTGCCAGTAGTAAACTAGCGGGGAACAATGAGCAGTTCTTC

V gene: TRBV19
clone size: .
D gene: .
J gene: TRBJ1-5
CDR3 protein: CASSIAGYSNQPQHF
CDR3 DNA: TGTGCCAGTAGTATAGCAGGGTACAGCAATCAGCCCCAGCATTTT

V gene: TRBV2
clone size: .
D gene: TRBD2
J gene: TRBJ2-2
CDR3 protein: CASSRGSQDTGELFF
CDR3 DNA: TGTGCCAGCAGTCGCGGGAGTCAGGACACCGGGGAGCTGTTTTTT

V gene: TRBV28
clone size: .
D gene: .
J gene: TRBJ2-7
CDR3 protein: CASSSLRGGFGTRPYEQYF
CDR3 DNA: TGTGCCAGCAGTTCTTTGAGGGGAGGGTTCGGGACACGTCCCTACGAGCAGTACTTC

V gene: TRBV7-9
clone size: once
D gene: .
J gene: TRBJ1-5
CDR3 protein: CASSLGQRPDQPQHF
CDR3 DNA: TGTGCCAGCAGCTTAGGACAGCGCCCCGATCAGCCCCAGCATTTT

V gene: TRBV10-3
clone size: .
D gene: TRBD1
J gene: TRBJ2-7
CDR3 protein: CAIRPGQGVNEQYF
CDR3 DNA: TGTGCCATCCGACCGGGACAGGGGGTCAACGAGCAGTACTTC

V gene: TRBV9
clone size: .
D gene: TRBD2
J gene: TRBJ2-2
CDR3 protein: CASSTGTSGSTGELFF
CDR3 DNA: TGTGCCAGCAGTACCGGGACTAGCGGGAGTACCGGGGAGCTGTTTTTT

V gene: TRBV4-1
clone size: .
D gene: .
J gene: TRBJ2-7
CDR3 protein: CASRPRGDTSYEQYF
CDR3 DNA: TGCGCCAGCAGACCCCGGGGTGATACCTCCTACGAGCAGTACTTC

V gene: TRBV19
clone size: .
D gene: .
J gene: TRBJ1-4
CDR3 protein: CASSGRFATNEKLFF
CDR3 DNA: TGTGCCAGTAGTGGGCGTTTTGCAACTAATGAAAAACTGTTTTTT

V gene: TRBV15
clone size: .
D gene: TRBD2
J gene: TRBJ2-1
CDR3 protein: CATSRESILAVRYNEQFF
CDR3 DNA: TGTGCCACCAGCAGAGAATCAATTCTAGCGGTTAGATACAATGAGCAGTTCTTC

V gene: TRBV28
clone size: .
D gene: .
J gene: TRBJ1-2
CDR3 protein: CASSFTRQVTF
CDR3 DNA: TGTGCCAGCAGTTTTACGAGACAGGTAACCTTC

V gene: TRBV27
clone size: .
D gene: TRBD2
J gene: TRBJ2-3
CDR3 protein: CASSLAGGSGDTQYF
CDR3 DNA: TGTGCCAGCAGTTTAGCGGGAGGGTCGGGAGATACGCAGTATTTT

V gene: TRBV4-3
clone size: once
D gene: .
J gene: TRBJ2-3
CDR3 protein: CASSPVRAGTDTQYF
CDR3 DNA: TGCGCCAGCAGCCCCGTGAGGGCGGGGACAGATACGCAGTATTTT

V gene: TRBV14
clone size: .
D gene: TRBD1
J gene: TRBJ2-7
CDR3 protein: CASSHHRGQGGYEQYF
CDR3 DNA: TGTGCCAGCAGCCACCACAGGGGACAGGGGGGCTACGAGCAGTACTTC

V gene: TRBV11-1
clone size: once
D gene: .
J gene: TRBJ1-2
CDR3 protein: CASSLSGAYGYTF
CDR3 DNA: TGTGCCAGCAGCTTATCGGGTGCTTATGGCTACACCTTC

V gene: TRBV6-5
clone size: .
D gene: .
J gene: TRBJ1-2
CDR3 protein: CASSYSYRADNGYTF
CDR3 DNA: TGTGCCAGCAGTTACTCCTACAGGGCAGATAATGGCTACACCTTC